What follows are 4 T cell receptor beta chains derived from one specimen sequenced in a study of blood T cells in healthy people across ages. Sample-barcoded 5' priming and a J-beta primer mix drove a second PCR of roughly 6 to 12 cycles. TCRdb used MiXCR to reprocess the 5' RACE reads, holding one entry per CDR3 protein. The sample carries about 1,500,000 distinct CDR3 sequences, 42% recorded once. What was sequenced was blood. These receptors were obtained from a woman under 30 in good health.

V is TRBV11-2 and J is TRBJ2-7; unclear D gene. V dropped 6 bases and J dropped 1 base, with 13 bases sitting between them. Germline-derived CDR1 and CDR2 are SGHAT and FQNNGV. CDR3 length: 14 amino acids. In nucleotides, the CDR3 is TGTGCCAGCAGGGCTGGGCCGCGATCCTACGAGCAGTACTTC. It is translated as CASRAGPRSYEQYF.

V usage is TRBV2 and J usage is TRBJ1-1; a possible D gene is TRBD1 (6 bases). The ends were cut back, 0 bases at V and 11 bases at J, with 13 bases in the middle. CDR1 SNHLY and CDR2 FYNNEI come from the germline V gene. This CDR3 is 13 amino acids long. The CDR3, as DNA: TGTGCCAGCAGTGAAGCGGGGGGCCCGGGGGCTTTCTTT. It translates to CASSEAGGPGAFF.

Worth noting for this clonotype: Germline and junction disagree at one end, which may indicate a read error. V gene TRBV6-1 combines with J gene TRBJ2-7; D gene unclear. Matching the DNA end better, TRBJ2-5 makes the J call doubtful. CDR1 MNHNS and CDR2 SASEGT come from the germline V gene. The CDR3 has 18 amino acids. The CDR3 loop is CTSSAKSWQELGQETQYF. CDR3 in DNA: TGTACCAGCAGTGCGAAGAGTTGGCAGGAGTTGGGGCAAGAGACCCAGTACTTC.

The table lists this clonotype with a few counts. V and J are TRBV28 and TRBJ2-7; the match to TRBD2 covers 10 bases. V lost 5 bases, J lost 7 bases, and 11 bases stayed unmatched. The CDR3 runs 15 residues. CDR1 and CDR2 (germline): MDHEN, SYDVKM. CDR3 protein: CASSLRSGGLVEQYF. In nucleotides, the CDR3 is TGTGCCAGCAGTCTCCGTAGCGGGGGGCTGGTGGAGCAGTACTTC.